The following is a T cell receptor (beta chain) sequence with its context. The antigen remains unidentified. Germline V lookup: CDR1 SQVTM, CDR2 ANQGSEA. V lost 7 bases to trimming and J lost 4 bases; unmatched junction nucleotides: 2. This CDR3 is built from 11 residues. These data come from a study of CD8+ T cells in alopecia areata. Study-wide background: Among treated patients, oral tofacitinib was administered at 5 to 10 mg twice daily. Dosing with tofacitinib proceeded for 6 to 18 months, followed by 6 months off drug.

RNA extraction and reverse transcription yielded cDNA as sequencing template. TCRdb's table, derived via immunoSEQ multiplex PCR, lists solely in-frame clones and lacks some. The sample includes roughly 230,000 clones, around two fifths of them seen just once. General study points: Normal skin's resident alphabeta T cells are also sequenced in scalp samples.

The treatment is: oral pan-JAK inhibitor, 5-10 mg twice daily. Sorting of PBMCs yielded the CD4+ and CD8+ T cells. The chain combines TRBV29-1 with TRBJ1-1, with TRBD1 matching 8 bases. This sequence originates from a human donor with alopecia areata. The starting material was CD4+ T cells sorted from blood, obtained at approximately week 36, from a patient treated with tofacitinib. The CDR3 DNA sequence: TGCAGCGGGGGACAGGCCACTGAAGCTTTCTTT. Protein sequence: CSGGQATEAFF.